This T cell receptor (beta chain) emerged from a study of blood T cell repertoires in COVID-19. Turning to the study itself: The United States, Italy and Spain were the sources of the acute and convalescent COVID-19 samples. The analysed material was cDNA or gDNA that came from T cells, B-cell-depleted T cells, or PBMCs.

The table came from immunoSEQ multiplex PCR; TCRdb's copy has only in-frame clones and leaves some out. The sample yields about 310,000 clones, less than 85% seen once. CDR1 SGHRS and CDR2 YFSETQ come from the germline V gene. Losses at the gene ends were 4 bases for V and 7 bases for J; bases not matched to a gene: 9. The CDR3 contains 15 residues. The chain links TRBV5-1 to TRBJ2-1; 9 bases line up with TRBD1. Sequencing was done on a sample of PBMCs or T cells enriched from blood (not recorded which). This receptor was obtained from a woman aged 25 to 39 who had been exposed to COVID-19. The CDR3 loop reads CASSTGQGVGNEQFF. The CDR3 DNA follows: TGCGCCAGCAGCACGGGACAGGGAGTTGGGAATGAGCAGTTCTTC.